The sequence of this T cell receptor beta chain was determined in a study of CD8+ T cells in alopecia areata. The CDR3 runs to 15 residues. Germline loops: CDR1 SGHAT, CDR2 FQNNGV. The junction had 10 bases not matched to a gene; V was cut back by 5 bases and J by 8 bases. Once RNA had been extracted, it was reverse transcribed into cDNA to act as the sequencing template. The protocol was immunoSEQ multiplex PCR, while the TCRdb copy is restricted to in-frame clones and leaves out a portion. This sample has about 150,000 clones, with approximately 45% found just once. This clone was observed a single time.

The sequenced sample was CD4+ T cells sorted from blood. This receptor was taken from a human donor with alopecia areata. The chain has TRBV11-2 and TRBJ1-2; 11 bases agree with TRBD1. CDR3 sequence (DNA): TGTGCCAGCAGCCCTATCCCGGACAGGGGGCAAGGCTACACCTTC. It yields the protein CASSPIPDRGQGYTF.